Here is one TCR beta chain with its context. Its specificity is not known. Diagnosis rested on symptoms, serum thyroxine and TRAb, thyroid ultrasound, and orbital computed tomography. The data stem from a study of T cells in Graves' hyperthyroidism and ophthalmopathy. For the study at large: It was at initial diagnosis, before any treatment, that peripheral blood was collected. Regarding the study as a whole: Model-based prediction identified ophthalmopathy a median 6.5 months prior to its onset. In the analysis, a 13 V-J model separated ophthalmopathy from stable hyperthyroidism.

Regions amplified from RNA transcripts were the TCR beta CDR3 regions. The primer set for the first-round RT-PCR of the TCR CDR3 was HTBI. Using its own MiXCR run on the multiplex PCR reads, TCRdb lists one record per CDR3 protein. The table lists under 700,000 distinct CDR3 sequences, over 15% of them singletons, with more than 15% in the top ten. The CDR3 is 17 residues long. The V and J ends lost 5 bases and 1 base, in that order; junction bases with no gene match: 14. Germline CDR1 is SGHNT and CDR2 is YENEEA. The receptor's source is a woman younger than 35 with Graves' hyperthyroidism. Sequencing was performed on blood. This rearrangement joins TRBV11-3 to TRBJ2-7; 7 nucleotides agree with TRBD2. CDR3 residues: CASSPIYLAVRSYEQYF. In nucleotides, the CDR3 is TGTGCCAGCAGCCCGATTTATCTAGCGGTGCGATCCTACGAGCAGTACTTC.